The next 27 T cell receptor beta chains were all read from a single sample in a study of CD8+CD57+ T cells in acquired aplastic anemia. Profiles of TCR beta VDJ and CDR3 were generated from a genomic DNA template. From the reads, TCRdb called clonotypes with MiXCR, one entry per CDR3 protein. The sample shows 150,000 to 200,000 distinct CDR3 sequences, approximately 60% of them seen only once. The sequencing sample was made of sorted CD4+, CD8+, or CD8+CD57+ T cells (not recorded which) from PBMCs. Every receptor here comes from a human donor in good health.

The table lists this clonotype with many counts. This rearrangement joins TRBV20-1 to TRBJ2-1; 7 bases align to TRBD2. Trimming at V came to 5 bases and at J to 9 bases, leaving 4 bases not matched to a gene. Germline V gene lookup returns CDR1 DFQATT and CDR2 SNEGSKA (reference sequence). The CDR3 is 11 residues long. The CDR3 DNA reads TGCAGTGCTGGAGTAGCGGGTGAGCAGTTCTTC. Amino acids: CSAGVAGEQFF.

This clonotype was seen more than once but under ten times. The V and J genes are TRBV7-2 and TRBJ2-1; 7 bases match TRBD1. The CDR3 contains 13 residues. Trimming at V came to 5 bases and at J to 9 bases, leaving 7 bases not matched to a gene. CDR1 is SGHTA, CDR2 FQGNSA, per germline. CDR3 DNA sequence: TGTGCCAGCAGCCAGCGCAGGGACAGTGAGCAGTTCTTC. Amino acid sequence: CASSQRRDSEQFF.

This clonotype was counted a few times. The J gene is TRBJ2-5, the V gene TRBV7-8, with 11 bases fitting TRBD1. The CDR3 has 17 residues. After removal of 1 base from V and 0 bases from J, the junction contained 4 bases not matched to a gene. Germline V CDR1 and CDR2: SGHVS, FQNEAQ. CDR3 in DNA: TGTGCCAGCAGCTTAGAACGGACAGGGGGCGACCAAGAGACCCAGTACTTC. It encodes CASSLERTGGDQETQYF.

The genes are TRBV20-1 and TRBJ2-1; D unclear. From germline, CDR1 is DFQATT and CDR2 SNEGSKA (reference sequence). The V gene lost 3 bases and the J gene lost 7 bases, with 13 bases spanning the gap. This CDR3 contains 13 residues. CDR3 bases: TGCAGTGCTAGGACCCTTAGAAGGAATGAGCAGTTCTTC. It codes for CSARTLRRNEQFF.

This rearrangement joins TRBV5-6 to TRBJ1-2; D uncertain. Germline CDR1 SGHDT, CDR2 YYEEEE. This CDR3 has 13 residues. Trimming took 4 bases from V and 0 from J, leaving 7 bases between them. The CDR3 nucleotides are TGTGCCAGCAGCGTGATCGCTAACTATGGCTACACCTTC. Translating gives CASSVIANYGYTF.

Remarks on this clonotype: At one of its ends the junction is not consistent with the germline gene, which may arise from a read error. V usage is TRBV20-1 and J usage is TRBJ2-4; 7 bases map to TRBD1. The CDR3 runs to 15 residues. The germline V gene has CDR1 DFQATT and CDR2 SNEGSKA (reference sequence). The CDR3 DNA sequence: TGCAGTGCTTTACCCACAGGGGTTGACAAAGACATTCAGTACTTC. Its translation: CSALPTGVDKDIQYF.

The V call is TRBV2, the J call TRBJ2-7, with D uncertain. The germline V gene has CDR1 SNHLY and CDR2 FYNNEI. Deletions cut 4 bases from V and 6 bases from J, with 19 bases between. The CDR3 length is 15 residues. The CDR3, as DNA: TGTGCCAGCAGTGCTTTGGACGCCACAGTTGGCGAGCAGTACTTC. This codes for CASSALDATVGEQYF.

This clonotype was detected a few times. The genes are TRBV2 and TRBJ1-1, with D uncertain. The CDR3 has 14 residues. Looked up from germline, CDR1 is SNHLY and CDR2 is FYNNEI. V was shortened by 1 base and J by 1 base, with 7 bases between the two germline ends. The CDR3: CASSEVLQNTEAFF. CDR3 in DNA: TGTGCCAGCAGTGAAGTTTTGCAGAACACTGAAGCTTTCTTT.

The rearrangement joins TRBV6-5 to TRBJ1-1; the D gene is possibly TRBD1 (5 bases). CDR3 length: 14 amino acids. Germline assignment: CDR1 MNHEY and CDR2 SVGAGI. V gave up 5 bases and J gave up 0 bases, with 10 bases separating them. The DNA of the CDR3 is TGTGCCAGCAGTATTGGGACGGTGAACACTGAAGCTTTCTTT. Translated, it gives CASSIGTVNTEAFF.

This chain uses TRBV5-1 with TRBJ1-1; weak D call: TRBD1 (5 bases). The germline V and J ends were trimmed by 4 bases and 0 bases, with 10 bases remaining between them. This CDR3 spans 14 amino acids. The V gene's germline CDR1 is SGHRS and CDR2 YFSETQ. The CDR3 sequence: CASSLRAMNTEAFF. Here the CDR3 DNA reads TGCGCCAGCAGCCTCAGGGCCATGAACACTGAAGCTTTCTTT.

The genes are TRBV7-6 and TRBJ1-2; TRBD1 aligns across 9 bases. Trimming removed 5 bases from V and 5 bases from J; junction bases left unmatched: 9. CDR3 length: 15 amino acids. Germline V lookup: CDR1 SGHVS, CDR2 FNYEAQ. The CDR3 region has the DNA TGTGCCAGCAGCCGAGGGACAGGGCGGGGTTATGGCTACACCTTC. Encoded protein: CASSRGTGRGYGYTF.

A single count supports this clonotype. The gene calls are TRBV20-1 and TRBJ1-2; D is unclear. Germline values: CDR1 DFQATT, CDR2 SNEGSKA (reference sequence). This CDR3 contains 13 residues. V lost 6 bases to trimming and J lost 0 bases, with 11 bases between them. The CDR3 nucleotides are TGCAGTGCCCCTCTCAGCACTAACTATGGCTACACCTTC. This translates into CSAPLSTNYGYTF.

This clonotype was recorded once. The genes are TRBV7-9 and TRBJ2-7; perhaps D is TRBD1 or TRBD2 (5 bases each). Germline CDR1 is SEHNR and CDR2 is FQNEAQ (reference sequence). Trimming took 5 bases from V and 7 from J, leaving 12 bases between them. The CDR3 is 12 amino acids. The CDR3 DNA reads TGTGCCAGCAGCCTAGGGACCAGGGAGCAGTACTTC. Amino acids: CASSLGTREQYF.

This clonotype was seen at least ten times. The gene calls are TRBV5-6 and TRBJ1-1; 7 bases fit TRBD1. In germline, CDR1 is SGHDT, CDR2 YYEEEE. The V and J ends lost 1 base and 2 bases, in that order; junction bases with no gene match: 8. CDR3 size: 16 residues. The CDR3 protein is CASSLRGRPSNTEAFF. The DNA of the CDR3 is TGTGCCAGCAGCTTGAGGGGGCGTCCTTCCAACACTGAAGCTTTCTTT. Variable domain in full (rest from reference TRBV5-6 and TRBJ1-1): DAGVTQSPTHLIKTRGQQVTLRCSPKSGHDTVSWYQQALGQGPQFIFQYYEEEERQRGNFPDRFSGHQFPNYSSELNVNALLLGDSALYLCASSLRGRPSNTEAFFGQGTRLTVV.

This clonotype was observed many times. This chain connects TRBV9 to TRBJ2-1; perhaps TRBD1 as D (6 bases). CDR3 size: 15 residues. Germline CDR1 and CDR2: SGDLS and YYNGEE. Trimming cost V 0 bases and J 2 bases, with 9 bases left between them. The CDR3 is CASSVGGQPYNEQFF. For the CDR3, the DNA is TGTGCCAGCAGCGTAGGCGGACAGCCCTACAATGAGCAGTTCTTC.

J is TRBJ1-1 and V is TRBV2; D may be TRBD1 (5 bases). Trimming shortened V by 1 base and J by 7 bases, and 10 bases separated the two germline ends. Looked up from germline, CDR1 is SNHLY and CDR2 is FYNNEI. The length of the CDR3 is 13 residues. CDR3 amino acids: CASSEEMRGEAFF. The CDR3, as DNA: TGTGCCAGCAGTGAAGAGATGAGGGGTGAAGCTTTCTTT.

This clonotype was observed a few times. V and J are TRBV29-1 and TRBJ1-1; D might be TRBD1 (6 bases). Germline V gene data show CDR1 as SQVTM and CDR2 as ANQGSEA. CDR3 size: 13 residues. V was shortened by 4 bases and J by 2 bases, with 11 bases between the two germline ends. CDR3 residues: CSVAAGENTEAFF. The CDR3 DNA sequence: TGCAGCGTTGCGGCAGGGGAAAACACTGAAGCTTTCTTT. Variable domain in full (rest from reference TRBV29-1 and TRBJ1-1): SAVISQKPSRDICQRGTSLTIQCQVDSQVTMMFWYRQQPGQSLTLIATANQGSEATYESGFVIDKFPISRPNLTFSTLTVSNMSPEDSSIYLCSVAAGENTEAFFGQGTRLTVV.

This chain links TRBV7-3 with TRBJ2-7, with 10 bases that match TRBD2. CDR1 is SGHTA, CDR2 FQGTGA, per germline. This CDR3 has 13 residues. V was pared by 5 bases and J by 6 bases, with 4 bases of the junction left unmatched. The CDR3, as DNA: TGTGCCAGCAGCGTAGCGGGGGGTCTCGAGCAGTACTTC. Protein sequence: CASSVAGGLEQYF.

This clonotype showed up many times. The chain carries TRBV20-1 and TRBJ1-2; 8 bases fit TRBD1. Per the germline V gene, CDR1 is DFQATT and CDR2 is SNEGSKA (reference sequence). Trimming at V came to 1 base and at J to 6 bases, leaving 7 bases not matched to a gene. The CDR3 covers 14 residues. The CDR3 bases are TGCAGTGCTAGAGGCGGGGGGACAGGCAATGGCTACACCTTC. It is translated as CSARGGGTGNGYTF.

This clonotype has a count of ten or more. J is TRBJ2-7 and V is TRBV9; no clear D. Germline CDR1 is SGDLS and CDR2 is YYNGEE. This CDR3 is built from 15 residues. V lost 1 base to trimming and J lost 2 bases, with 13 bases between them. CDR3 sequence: CASSVSWGSPYEQYF. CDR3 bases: TGTGCCAGCAGCGTAAGCTGGGGAAGTCCCTACGAGCAGTACTTC.

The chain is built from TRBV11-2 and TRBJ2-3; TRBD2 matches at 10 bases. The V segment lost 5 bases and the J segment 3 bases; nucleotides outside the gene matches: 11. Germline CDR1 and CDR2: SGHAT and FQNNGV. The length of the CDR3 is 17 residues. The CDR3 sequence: CASSLYPLAGKTDTQYF. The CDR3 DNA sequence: TGTGCCAGCAGCCTATACCCACTAGCGGGGAAGACAGATACGCAGTATTTT.

DNA of the CDR3: TGTGCCACCAGCTTCGCGGACAGGGGCAGCAATCAGCCCCAGCATTTT. Translation gives CATSFADRGSNQPQHF. V and J are TRBV15 and TRBJ1-5; 9 bases map to TRBD1. The germline gives CDR1 LNHNV, CDR2 YYDKDF (reference sequence). The CDR3 length is 16 residues. The trim removed 5 bases at V and 1 base at J, leaving 6 bases unmatched.

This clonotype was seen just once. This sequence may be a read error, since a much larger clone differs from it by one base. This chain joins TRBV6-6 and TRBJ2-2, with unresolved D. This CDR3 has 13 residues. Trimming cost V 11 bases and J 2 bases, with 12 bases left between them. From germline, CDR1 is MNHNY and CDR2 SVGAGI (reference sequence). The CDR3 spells CAGSRANTGELFF. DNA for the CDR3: TGTGCCGGCTCTAGGGCAAACACCGGGGAGCTGTTTTTT.

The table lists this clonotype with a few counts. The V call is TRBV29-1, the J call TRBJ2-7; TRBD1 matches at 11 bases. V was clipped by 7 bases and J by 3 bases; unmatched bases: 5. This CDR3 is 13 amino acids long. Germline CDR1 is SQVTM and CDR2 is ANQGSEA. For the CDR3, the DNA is TGCAGCGGGGGACAGGGGGATGGCTACGAGCAGTACTTC. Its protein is CSGGQGDGYEQYF.

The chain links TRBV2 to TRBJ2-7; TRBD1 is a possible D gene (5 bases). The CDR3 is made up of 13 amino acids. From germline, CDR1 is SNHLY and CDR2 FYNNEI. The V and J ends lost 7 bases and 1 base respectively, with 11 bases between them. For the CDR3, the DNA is TGTGCCAGCACAAAGGACAATTCCTACGAGCAGTACTTC. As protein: CASTKDNSYEQYF.

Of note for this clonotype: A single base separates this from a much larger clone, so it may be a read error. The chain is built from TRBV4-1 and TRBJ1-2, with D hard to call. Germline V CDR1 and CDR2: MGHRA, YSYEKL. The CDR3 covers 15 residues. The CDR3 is CASSQGASPNCGYTF. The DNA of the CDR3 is TGCGCCAGCAGCCAAGGGGCATCTCCTAACTGTGGCTACACCTTC.

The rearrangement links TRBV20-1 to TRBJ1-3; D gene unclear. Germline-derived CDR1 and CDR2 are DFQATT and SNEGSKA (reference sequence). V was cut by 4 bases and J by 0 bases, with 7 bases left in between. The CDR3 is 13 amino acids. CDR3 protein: CSATELSGNTIYF. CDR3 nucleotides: TGCAGTGCTACGGAACTCTCTGGAAACACCATATATTTT.